This record looks at one T cell receptor (beta chain) sequence and its context. Its specific antigen is unknown. No base-level quality is on record; no much larger clone is a single base apart. This record belongs to a study of draining lymph node invasion in breast cancer (dated by TCRdb to the early 2020s). Background for the entire study: Nodal metastasis was diagnosed by histology and cytokeratin immunohistochemistry and confirmed by EpCAM/CD45 flow cytometry. A separate targeted assay used bulk TCR-beta CDR3 sequencing to compare sorted memory regulatory T cells with memory conventional CD4 T cells across breast cancer tissues. From every patient, the primary tumor plus matched non-invaded and tumor-invaded tumor-draining lymph nodes were collected, and both Treg and Tconv subsets were profiled. Lymph nodes from several patients were covered by the separate targeted TCR sequencing, and for three of those patients the primary tumors were sequenced as well. What the research found in general, with its limitations: Shared TCRs between Treg and Tconv subsets were considered suggestive but not proof of common clonal origin. Across all tissues in the targeted TCR-seq data, Tregs appeared to be more clonally expanded than Tconvs, and both subsets showed lower diversity in tumor than in lymph nodes. Data could not resolve whether Treg conversion occurred in a given organ or whether converted Tregs recirculated between nodes and tumor. Detection of some of the top 100 tumor clones in both invaded and non-invaded nodes suggests recirculation between tumor and draining nodes. Within each tissue, roughly 13-22% of Treg TCRs were also found among Tconvs, a result interpreted as suggesting peripheral Treg induction. Tracking the tumor top-100 clones was possible in just two patients.

The library was produced with bulk RNA-seq. The data were produced on an Illumina HiSeq 2500. The paper's data handling went like this. CDR3 sequences in the separate targeted TCR-seq dataset were extracted from raw reads and quantified using MiXCR version 2.1.5 with default parameters. TCR-beta clones in the separate targeted TCR-seq dataset were defined according to the combination of V gene, J gene and CDR3 sequence. In the separate targeted TCR-seq dataset, clones with fewer than three counts were removed, then only the 90% most strongly expressed clones per sample were retained. For each tissue in the separate targeted TCR-seq dataset, Treg-Tconv overlap was calculated by dividing the number of shared clones by the total number of Treg clones and multiplying by 100. TCRdb reprocessed the public reads (quality trimming at Q25 with fastp, clone calling with MiXCR) and kept in-frame beta chains. Rows are combined by CDR3 protein, so each entry shows the most common genes and DNA. TCRdb's processing, not the authors' own work, is the source of the V and J calls. This sample comprises around 3,000 distinct CDR3 sequences, about three quarters of them detected only once. The leading ten clones occupy roughly 9.3% of the sample.

Memory conventional CD4 T cells were sorted as CD4+ CD45RA- CD25- cells. Whether a tumor-draining lymph node counted as invaded or non-invaded depended on the presence or absence of metastatic tumor cells. Before staining and sorting, T cells were pre-enriched using a Miltenyi Pan T Cell isolation kit. Immunohistochemistry for estrogen receptor, progesterone receptor, HER2 and Ki-67 was used to characterize primary tumors. Fresh surgical tissue was processed within a few hours after surgery by being cut into small fragments. The tissue fragments were enzymatically digested with Liberase TL plus DNase for about 21 minutes and then passed through a 40-micrometer strainer. After DAPI live/dead staining, cells were sorted on a BD FACS Aria II at roughly 97-99% purity. Sorted cells were lysed in TCL buffer, and RNA was purified with a Norgen Single Cell RNA purification kit including DNase treatment.

This TCR was sampled from a female donor with luminal breast cancer. Source material: sorted memory CD4+ effector T cells from a lymph node. Interpreted using the paper, the cell subset or site label stands for: CD45RA-negative sorted CD4+ T cells (memory Tconv or effector/memory Treg).

The CDR3 has the sequence CATSDPRGGTGTQYF. The DNA sequence is given as TGTGCCACCAGTGACCCCCGGGGAGGGACAGGGACCCAGTACTTC. The rearrangement joined TRBV24-1 to TRBJ2-5; TRBD1 is possibly the D segment (8 matching bases). Reading from cysteine to phenylalanine, the CDR3 counts 15 amino acids. Left in the record is the CDR3 DNA by itself, 45 bases read in frame from the first base. CDR1 and CDR2, per the germline V gene, are KGHDR and SFDVKD. The junction carries 18 bases between V and J, which are trimmed by 4 bases and 7 bases respectively.